The following is a T cell receptor (beta chain) sequence with its context. Its target antigen remains unknown. The data were taken from a study of monozygotic twins with inflammatory bowel disease (dated by TCRdb to the late 2010s). Looking at the study overall: The complete study included approximately 30 monozygotic twin pairs: 19 IBD-discordant Danish pairs and nine German pairs, of which four were IBD-concordant and five were IBD-discordant. The search for disease-associated traits relied mainly on comparing, within discordant pairs, IBD patients with their genetically identical healthy co-twins. Each individual had, on average, about 151 000 unique TCRalpha sequences and 181 000 unique TCRbeta sequences available for analysis.

The library was produced with 5' RACE. Each TCR library was prepared from about 3,400 ng of total RNA. For each sample, cDNA was synthesized in eight separate reactions using SMARTScribe reverse transcriptase. Unique molecular identifiers containing a 6-nucleotide sample barcode were introduced through template switching during cDNA synthesis. Amplification of TCRalpha and TCRbeta cDNA involved two nested PCRs of 16 and 9 cycles, and each PCR was followed by bead purification. Before amplification, cDNA was treated with uracil DNA-glycosylase and purified using the QIAquick PCR purification kit. The second PCR added Illumina TruSeq-compatible adapters along with sample-specific barcodes. TapeStation and Qubit were used to check library quality and concentration, and 4 to 6 ng of each library went into the pool. Pooled libraries were sequenced on an Illumina HiSeq2500 single-index Rapid Run with 2 x 100 bp reads and custom sequencing primers. The paper's data handling went like this. MiGEC version 1.2.6 was used for UMI-based consensus assembly, which corrected PCR and sequencing errors. MiXCR version 2.1.1 was used to carry out V(D)J alignment, clonotype assembly and CDR3 extraction. To normalise gene usage, clonotype sharing and MAIT/NKT TCR abundance, the analysis used the top 1000, 10 000 and 20 000 clonotypes per sample. After downsampling to 27 000 UMIs, diversity was calculated as the inverse Simpson index using the vegan R package. Paired Mann-Whitney U tests were applied to discordant twin pairs, with Benjamini-Hochberg correction for multiple testing. Each CDR3 protein sequence appears as one entry after TCRdb reprocessed the reads, and no DNA is included. The V and J calls here are based on TCRdb, not the publication. The table for this sample lists 440,000 or so distinct CDR3 sequences. Together, the top ten hold 2% to 3% of the sample.

From each donor, a roughly 2.7 ml peripheral blood sample was collected into PAXgene tubes and stored at -80 degrees C. Without any T cell sorting, total RNA was extracted from whole blood using the PAXgene blood miRNA kit on an automated QIAcube. Peripheral blood from monozygotic twin pairs concordant or discordant for inflammatory bowel disease was subjected to deep TCRalpha and TCRbeta repertoire profiling with unique molecular barcoding. Smoking habits were recorded for all twin pairs, and individuals were classified as current, former or never smokers. From a lookup of the germline V gene, CDR1 and CDR2 are ENHRY and SYGVKD. The cysteine opens and the phenylalanine closes a CDR3 of 15 amino acids. DNA is not on record. Overall study outcomes, separate from this receptor: Compared with healthy twins, IBD patients shared fewer clonotypes with other individuals, and the difference was most pronounced in patients with signs of disease activity. Because patients received different immunosuppressive treatments, the repertoires may have picked up extra background noise and variability between individuals. The results gave no support for a single strong signal or clonotype linked to IBD. Repertoire similarity did not differ between concordant and discordant twins, which could be due to limited statistical power. Distinction between different T cell subtypes could not be achieved in the analysis. A decrease in TCRbeta repertoire diversity, as measured by inverse Simpson index, was observed in IBD patients compared with their healthy co-twins.

The receptor comes from a human donor with ulcerative colitis or Crohn's disease, or a healthy co-twin of an affected twin (not recorded which). Recombination joined TRBV10-3 with TRBJ2-1; TCRdb names TRBD2, which stays unverified in the absence of DNA. The sequenced sample consisted of blood. CDR3 sequence: CAISGGSGEYNEQFF.